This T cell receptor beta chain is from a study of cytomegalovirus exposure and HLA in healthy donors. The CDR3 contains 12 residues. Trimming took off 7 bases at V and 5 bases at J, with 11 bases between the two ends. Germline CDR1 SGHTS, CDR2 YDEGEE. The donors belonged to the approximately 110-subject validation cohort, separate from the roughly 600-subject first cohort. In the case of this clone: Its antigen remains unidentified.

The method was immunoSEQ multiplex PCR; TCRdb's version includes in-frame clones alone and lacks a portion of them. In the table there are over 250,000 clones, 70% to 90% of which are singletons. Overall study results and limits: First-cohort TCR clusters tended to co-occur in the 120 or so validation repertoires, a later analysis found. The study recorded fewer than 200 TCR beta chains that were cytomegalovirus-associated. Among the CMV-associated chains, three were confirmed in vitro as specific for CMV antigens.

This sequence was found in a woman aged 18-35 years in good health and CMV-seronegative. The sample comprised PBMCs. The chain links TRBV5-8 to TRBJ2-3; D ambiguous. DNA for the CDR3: TGTGCCAGCCCCCCCACGGGAGATACGCAGTATTTT. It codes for CASPPTGDTQYF.